The sequence of this TCR beta chain was determined in a study of shared clonotypes between healthy human individuals. Of note for this clone: Antigen specificity is unknown.

Study observations and caveats: Several donors had about 5% of their naive CD4 clonotypes in common.

With V trimmed by 1 base and J by 5 bases, 6 bases remained unmatched. Germline V gene sequence: CDR1 SEHNR, CDR2 FQNEAQ (reference sequence). There are 17 residues in the CDR3. TCRdb's copy holds only in-frame clones and misses some; the assay was immunoSEQ multiplex PCR. Of approximately 2,300,000 clones listed, roughly 92% are singletons. V is TRBV7-9 and J is TRBJ2-5; 14 bases map to TRBD2. The receptor's source is a man aged 18 to 29 in good health. Some clones in this sample may be carry-over from other donors' samples. The specimen sequenced was naive CD4+ T cells from PBMCs. The subset is: CD45RA+ positively selected. CDR3 nucleotides: TGTGCCAGCAGCTTAGGACTAGCGGGAGGGAGTCGGGAGACCCAGTACTTC. This translates into CASSLGLAGGSRETQYF. Variable domain in full (rest from reference TRBV7-9 and TRBJ2-5): DTGVSQNPRHKITKRGQNVTFRCDPISEHNRLYWYRQTLGQGPEFLTYFQNEAQLEKSRLLSDRFSAERPKGSFSTLEIQRTEQGDSAMYLCASSLGLAGGSRETQYFGPGTRLLVL.